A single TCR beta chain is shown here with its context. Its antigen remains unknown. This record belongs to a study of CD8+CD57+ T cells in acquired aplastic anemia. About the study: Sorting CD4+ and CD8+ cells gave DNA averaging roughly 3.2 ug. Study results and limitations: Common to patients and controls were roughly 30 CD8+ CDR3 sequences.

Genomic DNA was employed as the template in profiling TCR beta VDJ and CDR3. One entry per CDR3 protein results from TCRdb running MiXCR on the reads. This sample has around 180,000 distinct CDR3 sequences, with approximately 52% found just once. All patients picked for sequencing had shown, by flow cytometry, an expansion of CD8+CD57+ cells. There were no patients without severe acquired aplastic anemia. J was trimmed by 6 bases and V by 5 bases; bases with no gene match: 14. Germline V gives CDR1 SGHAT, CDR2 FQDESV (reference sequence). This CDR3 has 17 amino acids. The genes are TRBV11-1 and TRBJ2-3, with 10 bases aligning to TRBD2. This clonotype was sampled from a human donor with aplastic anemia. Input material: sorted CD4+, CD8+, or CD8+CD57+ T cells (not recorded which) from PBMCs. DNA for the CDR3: TGTGCCAGCAGCGGTCGGGGCAGCGGGGGGGCAGCGGATACGCAGTATTTT. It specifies CASSGRGSGGAADTQYF.